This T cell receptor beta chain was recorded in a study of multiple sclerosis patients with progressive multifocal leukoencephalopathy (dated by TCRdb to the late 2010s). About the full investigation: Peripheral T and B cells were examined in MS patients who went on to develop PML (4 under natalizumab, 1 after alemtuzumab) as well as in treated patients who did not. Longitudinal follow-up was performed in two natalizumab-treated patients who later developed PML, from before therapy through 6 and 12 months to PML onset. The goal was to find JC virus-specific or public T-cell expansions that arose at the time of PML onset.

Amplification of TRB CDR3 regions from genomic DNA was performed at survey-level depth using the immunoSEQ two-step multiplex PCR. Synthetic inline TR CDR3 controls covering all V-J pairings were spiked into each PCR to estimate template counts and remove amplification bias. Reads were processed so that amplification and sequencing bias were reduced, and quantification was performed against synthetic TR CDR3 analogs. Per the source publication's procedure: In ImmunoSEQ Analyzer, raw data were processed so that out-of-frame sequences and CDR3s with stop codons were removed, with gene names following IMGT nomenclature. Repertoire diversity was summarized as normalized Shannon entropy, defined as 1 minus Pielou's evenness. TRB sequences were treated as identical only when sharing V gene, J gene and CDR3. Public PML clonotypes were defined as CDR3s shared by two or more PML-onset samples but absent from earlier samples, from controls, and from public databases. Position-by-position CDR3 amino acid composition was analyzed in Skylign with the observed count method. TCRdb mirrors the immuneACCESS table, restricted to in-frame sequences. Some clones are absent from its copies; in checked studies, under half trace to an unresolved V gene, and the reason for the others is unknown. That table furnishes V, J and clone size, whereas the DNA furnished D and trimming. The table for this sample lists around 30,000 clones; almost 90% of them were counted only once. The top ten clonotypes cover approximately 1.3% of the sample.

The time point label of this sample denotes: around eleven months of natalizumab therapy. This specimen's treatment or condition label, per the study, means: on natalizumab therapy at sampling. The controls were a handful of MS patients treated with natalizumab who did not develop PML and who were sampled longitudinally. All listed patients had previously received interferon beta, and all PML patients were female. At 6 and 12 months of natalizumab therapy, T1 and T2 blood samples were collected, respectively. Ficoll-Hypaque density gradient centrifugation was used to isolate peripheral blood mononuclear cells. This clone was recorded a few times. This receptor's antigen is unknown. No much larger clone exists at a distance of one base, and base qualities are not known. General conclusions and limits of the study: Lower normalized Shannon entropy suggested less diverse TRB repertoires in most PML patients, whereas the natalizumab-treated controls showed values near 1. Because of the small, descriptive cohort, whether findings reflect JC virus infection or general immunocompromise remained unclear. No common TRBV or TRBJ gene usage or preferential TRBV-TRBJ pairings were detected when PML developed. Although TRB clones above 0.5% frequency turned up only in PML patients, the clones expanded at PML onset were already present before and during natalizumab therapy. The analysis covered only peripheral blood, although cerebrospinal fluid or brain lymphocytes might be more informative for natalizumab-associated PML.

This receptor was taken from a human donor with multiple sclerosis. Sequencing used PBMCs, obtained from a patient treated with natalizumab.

This receptor carries the CDR3 CASSTNSGGAQETQYF. Read as DNA, the sequence is TGCGCCAGCAGCACCAACAGCGGGGGGGCTCAAGAGACCCAGTACTTC. The rearrangement combines TRBV5-1 with TRBJ2-5, and 10 bases in between align with TRBD2. CDR1 and CDR2 were assigned from the germline V gene as SGHRS and YFSETQ. From V the trimming removes 4 bases and from J it removes 2 bases, while the gene matches leave 8 bases of the junction unaccounted for. The CDR3 contains 16 residues, cysteine and phenylalanine counted. Only the CDR3 part of the read is kept: 48 bases, read in frame from the first base.